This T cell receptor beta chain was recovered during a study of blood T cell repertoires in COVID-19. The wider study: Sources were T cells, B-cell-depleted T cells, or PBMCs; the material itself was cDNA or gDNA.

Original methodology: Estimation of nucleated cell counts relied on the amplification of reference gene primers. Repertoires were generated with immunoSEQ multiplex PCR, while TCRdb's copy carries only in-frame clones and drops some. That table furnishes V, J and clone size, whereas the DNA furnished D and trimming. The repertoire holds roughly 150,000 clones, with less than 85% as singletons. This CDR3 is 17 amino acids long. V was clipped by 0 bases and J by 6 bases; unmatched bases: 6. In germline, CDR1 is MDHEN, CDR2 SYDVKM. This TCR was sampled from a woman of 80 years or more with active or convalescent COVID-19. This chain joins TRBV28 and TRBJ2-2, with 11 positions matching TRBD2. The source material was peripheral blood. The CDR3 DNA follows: TGTGCCAGCAGTTTATGGCGTCTAGCGGGAGGTCCCGGGGAGCTGTTTTTT. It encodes CASSLWRLAGGPGELFF. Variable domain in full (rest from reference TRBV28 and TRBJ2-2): DVKVTQSSRYLVKRTGEKVFLECVQDMDHENMFWYRQDPGLGLRLIYFSYDVKMKEKGDIPEGYSVSREKKERFSLILESASTNQTSMYLCASSLWRLAGGPGELFFGEGSRLTVL.